The clone carrying this TCR beta chain was counted a single time. This specimen belongs to a study of control samples from healthy donors and cancer patients. V dropped 3 bases and J dropped 2; count of bases not matched to a gene: 3. This CDR3 comprises 16 residues. Germline-derived CDR1 and CDR2 are MDHEN and SYDVKM. TCRdb's table, derived via immunoSEQ multiplex PCR, lists solely in-frame clones and lacks some. The sample has some 130,000 clones, approximately 86% seen once. The sequence was collected from a woman in her 30s in good health. The specimen sequenced was blood. The chain has TRBV28 and TRBJ1-6; 8 bases match TRBD1. The CDR3 bases are TGTGCCAGCAGTTTTCAGGGGGCTGCCTATAATTCACCCCTCCACTTT. Protein: CASSFQGAAYNSPLHF.